This TCR beta chain comes out of a study of T cells expressing NK-cell markers. About this clonotype: Its antigen remains unidentified.

The CDR3 runs to 15 residues. The germline CDR1 and CDR2 sequences are MNHEY and SVGAGI. The study, taken as a whole, reports: No clear determination of HCMV specificity was made for expanded NKG2C+ T cell clones.

TCRdb re-called the 5' RACE reads and catalogs CDR3 proteins one per entry, DNA excluded. This listing includes hundreds of thousands of distinct CDR3 sequences. The sequence derives from a woman between 18 and 69 years old in good health. The chain employs TRBV6-5 and TRBJ1-4; the TCRdb D gene call, TRBD1, has no DNA to confirm it. Sequenced input: blood T cells: a sorted CD56 or NKG2C T cell subset, CD4+ or CD8+ T cells, or bulk PBMC T cells (not recorded which). This CDR3 reads CASSYLTGRDEKLFF.